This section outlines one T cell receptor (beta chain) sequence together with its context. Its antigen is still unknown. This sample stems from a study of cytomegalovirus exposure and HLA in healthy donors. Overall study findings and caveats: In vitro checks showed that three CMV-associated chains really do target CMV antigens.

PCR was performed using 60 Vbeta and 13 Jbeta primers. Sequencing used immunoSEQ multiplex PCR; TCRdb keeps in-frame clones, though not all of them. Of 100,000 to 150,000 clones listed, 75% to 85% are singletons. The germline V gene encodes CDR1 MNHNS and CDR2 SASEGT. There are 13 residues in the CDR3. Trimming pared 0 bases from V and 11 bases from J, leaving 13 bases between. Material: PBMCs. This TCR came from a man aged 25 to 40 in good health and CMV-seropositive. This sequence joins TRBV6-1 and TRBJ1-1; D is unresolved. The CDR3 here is CASSEARAALAFF. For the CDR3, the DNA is TGTGCCAGCAGTGAAGCAAGAGCGGCGCTGGCTTTCTTT.